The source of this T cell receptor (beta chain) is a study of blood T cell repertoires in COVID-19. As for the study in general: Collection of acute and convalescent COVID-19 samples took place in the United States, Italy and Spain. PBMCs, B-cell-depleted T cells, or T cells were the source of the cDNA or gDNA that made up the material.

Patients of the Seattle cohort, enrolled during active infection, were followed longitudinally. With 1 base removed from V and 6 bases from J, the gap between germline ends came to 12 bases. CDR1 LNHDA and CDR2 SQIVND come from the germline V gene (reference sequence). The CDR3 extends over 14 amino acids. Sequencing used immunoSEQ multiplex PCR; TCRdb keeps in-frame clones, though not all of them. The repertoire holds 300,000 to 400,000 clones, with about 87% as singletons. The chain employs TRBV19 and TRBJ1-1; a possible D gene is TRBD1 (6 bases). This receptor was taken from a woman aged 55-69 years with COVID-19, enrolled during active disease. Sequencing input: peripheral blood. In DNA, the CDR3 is TGTGCCAGTAGTATAGGACAGGTGCGGGCTGAAGCTTTCTTT. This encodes CASSIGQVRAEAFF.